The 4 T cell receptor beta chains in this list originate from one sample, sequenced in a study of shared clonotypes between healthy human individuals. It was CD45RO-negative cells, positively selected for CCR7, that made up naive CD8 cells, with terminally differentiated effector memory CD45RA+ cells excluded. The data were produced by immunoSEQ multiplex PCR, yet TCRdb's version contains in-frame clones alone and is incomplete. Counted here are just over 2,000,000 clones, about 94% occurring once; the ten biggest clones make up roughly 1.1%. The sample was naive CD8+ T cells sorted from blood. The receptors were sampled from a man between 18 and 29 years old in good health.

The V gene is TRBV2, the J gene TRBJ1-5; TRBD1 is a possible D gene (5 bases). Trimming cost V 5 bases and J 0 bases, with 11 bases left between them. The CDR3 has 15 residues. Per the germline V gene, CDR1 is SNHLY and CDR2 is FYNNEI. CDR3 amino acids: CASSRTPYSNQPQHF. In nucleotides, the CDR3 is TGTGCCAGCAGTAGGACACCGTATAGCAATCAGCCCCAGCATTTT. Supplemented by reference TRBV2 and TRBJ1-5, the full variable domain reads EPEVTQTPSHQVTQMGQEVILRCVPISNHLYFYWYRQILGQKVEFLVSFYNNEISEKSEIFDDQFSVERPDGSNFTLKIRSTKLEDSAMYFCASSRTPYSNQPQHFGDGTRLSIL.

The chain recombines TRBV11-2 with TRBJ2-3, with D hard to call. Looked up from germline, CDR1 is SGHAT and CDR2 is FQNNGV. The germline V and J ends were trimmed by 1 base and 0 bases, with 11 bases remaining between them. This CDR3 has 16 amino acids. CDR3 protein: CASSLVYATSTDTQYF. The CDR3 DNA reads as TGTGCCAGCAGCTTAGTGTATGCCACTAGCACAGATACGCAGTATTTT.

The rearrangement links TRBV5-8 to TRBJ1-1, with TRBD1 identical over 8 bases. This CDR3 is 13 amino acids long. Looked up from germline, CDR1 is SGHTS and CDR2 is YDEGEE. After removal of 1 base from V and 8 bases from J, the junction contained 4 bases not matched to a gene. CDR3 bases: TGTGCCAGCAGCTTGACAGGGGGGACGGAAGCTTTCTTT. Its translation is CASSLTGGTEAFF.

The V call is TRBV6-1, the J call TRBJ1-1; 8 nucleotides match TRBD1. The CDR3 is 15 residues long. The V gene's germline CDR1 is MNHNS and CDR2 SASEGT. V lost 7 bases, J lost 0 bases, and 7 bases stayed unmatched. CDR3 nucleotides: TGTGCCAGCACCTACTGGACAGGGATGAACACTGAAGCTTTCTTT. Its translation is CASTYWTGMNTEAFF.